This TCR beta chain was observed in a study of T-cell reconstitution after alpha-beta-depleted transplantation in children. Unique molecular identifiers were used in preparing the TCRbeta library. Via MiXCR, TCRdb re-called the PCR reads, giving one row per CDR3 protein. The sample holds about 900,000 distinct CDR3 sequences; about 29% are singletons and the top ten take over 25%. Trimming stripped 3 bases from V and 4 bases from J, with 21 bases between. Germline CDR1 is SGHAT and CDR2 is FQDESV (reference sequence). The CDR3 loop spans 17 amino acids. Sample: PBMCs, mostly from graft donor cells, taken 360 days after TCRalphabeta/CD19-depleted stem cell transplant. The chain couples TRBV11-1 to TRBJ2-5; D might be TRBD2 (6 bases). The TCR comes from a boy less than two years old who had a stem cell transplant for SCID, so the T cells may come from the graft donor. Here the CDR3 reads CASSLGLLGAGRETQYF. The CDR3 nucleotides are TGTGCCAGCAGCTTGGGCCTCTTAGGGGCGGGGAGAGAGACCCAGTACTTC.